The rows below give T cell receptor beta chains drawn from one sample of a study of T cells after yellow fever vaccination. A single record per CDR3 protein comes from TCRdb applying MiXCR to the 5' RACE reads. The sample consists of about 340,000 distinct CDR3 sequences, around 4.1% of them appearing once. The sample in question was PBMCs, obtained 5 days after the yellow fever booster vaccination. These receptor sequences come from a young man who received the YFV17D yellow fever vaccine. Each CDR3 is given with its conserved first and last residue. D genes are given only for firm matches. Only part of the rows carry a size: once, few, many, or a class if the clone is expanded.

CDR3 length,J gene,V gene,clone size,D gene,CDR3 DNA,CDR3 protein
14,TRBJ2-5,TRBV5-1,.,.,TGCGCCAGCAGCTTGGCAGGGGAAAGCGCGACCCAGTACTTC,CASSLAGESATQYF
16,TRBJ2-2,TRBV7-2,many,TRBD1,TGTGCCAGCAGCCGTTCCTTGGGACAGGGGACCGGGGAGCTGTTTTTT,CASSRSLGQGTGELFF
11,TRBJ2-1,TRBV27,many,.,TGTGCCAGCACATCCAGGGCTGAGCAGTTCTTC,CASTSRAEQFF
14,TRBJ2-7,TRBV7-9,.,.,TGTGCCAGCAGCCAGCCCCGAGGGATCCACGAGCAGTACTTC,CASSQPRGIHEQYF
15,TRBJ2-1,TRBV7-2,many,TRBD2,TGTGCCAGCAGCTCCGGGACTAGCGGAGGGGATGAGCAGTTCTTC,CASSSGTSGGDEQFF
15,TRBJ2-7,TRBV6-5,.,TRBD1,TGTGCCAGCAGTCCCCCCCGGACAGGGATCTACGAGCAGTACTTC,CASSPPRTGIYEQYF
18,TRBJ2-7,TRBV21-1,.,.,TGTGCCAGCAGCTCACAGAACTACCCCACGACTAACTACGTCGAGCAGTACTTC,CASSSQNYPTTNYVEQYF
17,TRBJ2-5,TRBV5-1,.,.,TGCGCCAGCAGCCTTGGCCTACAGGCTGGGGGAGTAGAGACCCAGTACTTC,CASSLGLQAGGVETQYF
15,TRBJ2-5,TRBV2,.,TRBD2,TGTGCCAGCAGATCAACTAGCGGGGGGGCAGAGACCCAGTACTTC,CASRSTSGGAETQYF
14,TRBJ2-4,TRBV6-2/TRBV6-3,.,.,TGTGCCAGCATCAACGGGGGCAGCACCAACATTCAGTACTTC,CASINGGSTNIQYF
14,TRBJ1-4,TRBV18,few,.,TGTGCCAGCTCACCCGCCGGCTTGGGTGAAAAACTGTTTTTT,CASSPAGLGEKLFF
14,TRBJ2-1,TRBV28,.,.,TGTGCCAGCAGCCCATTAGTATCCTACAATGAGCAGTTCTTC,CASSPLVSYNEQFF
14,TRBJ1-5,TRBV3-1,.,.,TGTGCCAGCAGCCAAGGGTTGGATGGGAGCGCCCAGCATTTT,CASSQGLDGSAQHF
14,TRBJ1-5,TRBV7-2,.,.,TGTGCCTGCAGCTTAAACCGAGAAAATCAGCCCCAGCATTTT,CACSLNRENQPQHF
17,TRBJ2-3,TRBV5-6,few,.,TGTGCCAGCAGCTTGTCCCTGACCCGGTTGGGCACAGATACGCAGTATTTT,CASSLSLTRLGTDTQYF
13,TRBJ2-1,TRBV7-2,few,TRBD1,TGTGCCAGCAGCCGCAACAGGGGCCATGAGCAGTTCTTC,CASSRNRGHEQFF
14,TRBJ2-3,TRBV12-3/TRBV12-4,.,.,TGTGCCTCATGCCGCGCGGGTAGCACAGATACGCAGTATTTT,CASCRAGSTDTQYF
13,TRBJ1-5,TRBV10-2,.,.,TGCGCCAGCACCGTAACTGCATATCAGCCCCAGCATTTT,CASTVTAYQPQHF
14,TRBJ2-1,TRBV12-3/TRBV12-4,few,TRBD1,TGTGCCACCTCGACAGGGCTGTCCTACAATGAGCAGTTCTTC,CATSTGLSYNEQFF
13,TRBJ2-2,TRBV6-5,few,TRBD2,TGTGCCAGCAGTTTAGCGGGGGGTCGAGAGCTGTTTTTT,CASSLAGGRELFF
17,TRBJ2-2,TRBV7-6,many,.,TGTGCCAGCAGCTTCCCGACCACCGGGGGTAACACCGGGGAGCTGTTTTTT,CASSFPTTGGNTGELFF
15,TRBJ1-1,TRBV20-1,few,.,TGCAGTGCTAGACCAACAGGAAGGGGTTACACTGAAGCTTTCTTT,CSARPTGRGYTEAFF
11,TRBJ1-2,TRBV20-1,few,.,TGCTGCCGGCACGGGTTTATAGGCTACACCTTC,CCRHGFIGYTF
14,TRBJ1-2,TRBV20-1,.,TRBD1,TGCAGTGCTATCAGGGGGCTCCGCGACTATGGCTACACCTTC,CSAIRGLRDYGYTF
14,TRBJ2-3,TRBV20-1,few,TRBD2,TGCAGTGCTTTGACTAGCGGGGGCACAGATACGCAGTATTTT,CSALTSGGTDTQYF
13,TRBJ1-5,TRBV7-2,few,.,TGTGCCAGCAGCGCCGTAGAGAATCAGCCCCAGCATTTT,CASSAVENQPQHF
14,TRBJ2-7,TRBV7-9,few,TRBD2,TGTGCCAGCAGCCCGCCGGGGACTACCTACGAGCAGTACTTC,CASSPPGTTYEQYF
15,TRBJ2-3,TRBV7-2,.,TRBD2,TGTGCCAGCGGACTAGCGGGGGGGCGGGCAGATACGCAGTATTTT,CASGLAGGRADTQYF
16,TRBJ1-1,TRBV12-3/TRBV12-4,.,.,TGTGCCAGCAGTGCAGTGTGGGGTTCCTTGAACACTGAAGCTTTCTTT,CASSAVWGSLNTEAFF
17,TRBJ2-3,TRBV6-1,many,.,TGTGCCAGCAGCTCTCGGCAGGGAAAAGTGGACACAGATACGCAGTATTTT,CASSSRQGKVDTDTQYF
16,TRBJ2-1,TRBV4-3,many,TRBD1,TGCGCCAGCAGCCAAGATGCGGACAGGGACTACAATGAGCAGTTCTTC,CASSQDADRDYNEQFF
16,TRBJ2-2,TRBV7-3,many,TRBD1,TGTGCCAGCAGTCACCGACAGGGACCAGACACCGGGGAGCTGTTTTTT,CASSHRQGPDTGELFF
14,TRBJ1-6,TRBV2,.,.,TGTGCCAGCAGTGACAGGAGTATTGATTCACCCCTCCACTTT,CASSDRSIDSPLHF
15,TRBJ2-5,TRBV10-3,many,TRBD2,TGTGCCATCAGTGAAGGCGGGGGGGCCCGTGAGACCCAGTACTTC,CAISEGGGARETQYF
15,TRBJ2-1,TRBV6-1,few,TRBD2,TGTGCCAGCGCCCCTCTAGCGGGGGGGCCGGTTGAGCAGTTCTTC,CASAPLAGGPVEQFF
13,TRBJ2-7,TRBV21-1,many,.,TGTGCCAGCAGCAACGGGCGTTCCTACGAGCAGTACTTC,CASSNGRSYEQYF
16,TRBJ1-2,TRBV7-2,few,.,TGTGCCAGCAGCGCGTACCGGGACGACGCTAACTATGGCTACACCTTC,CASSAYRDDANYGYTF
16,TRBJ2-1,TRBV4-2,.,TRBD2,TGTGCCAGCAGCCAAGATGAGGCTAGCGGGGGCCTCGAGCAGTTCTTC,CASSQDEASGGLEQFF
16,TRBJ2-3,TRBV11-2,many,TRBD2,TGTGCCAGCAGCTTAGTAGTCGGGGGGGCCACAGATACGCAGTATTTT,CASSLVVGGATDTQYF
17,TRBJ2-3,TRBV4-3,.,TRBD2,TGCGCCAGCAGCCAAGTGACCCTAGCGGGCAACACAGATACGCAGTATTTT,CASSQVTLAGNTDTQYF
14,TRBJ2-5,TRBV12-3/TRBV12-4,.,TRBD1,TGTGCCAGCAGTCCTAGTGCAGGGGGAGAGACCCAGTACTTC,CASSPSAGGETQYF
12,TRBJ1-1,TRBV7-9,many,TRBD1,TGTGCCAGCAGCTTAGGGGGACAGGCCGCTTTCTTT,CASSLGGQAAFF
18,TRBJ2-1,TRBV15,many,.,TGTGCCACCAGCAGAGATTCTTTGGGGTTCGGTACTCACAATGAGCAGTTCTTC,CATSRDSLGFGTHNEQFF
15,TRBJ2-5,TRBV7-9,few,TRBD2,TGTGCCAGCAGCTTCCGCGGCGGGGGGAATTCAGCCCAGTACTTC,CASSFRGGGNSAQYF
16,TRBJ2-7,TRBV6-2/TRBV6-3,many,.,TGTGCCAGCAGTACCCCCTCCCTCAGGAGCTCCTACGAGCAGTACTTC,CASSTPSLRSSYEQYF
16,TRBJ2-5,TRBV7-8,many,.,TGTGCCAGCAGCTTAGCCGGGACGGGTAGATCCGAGACCCAGTACTTC,CASSLAGTGRSETQYF
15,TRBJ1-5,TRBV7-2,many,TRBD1,TGTGCCAGCAGCACAGGGGAGGACGGGTATCAGCCCCAGCATTTT,CASSTGEDGYQPQHF
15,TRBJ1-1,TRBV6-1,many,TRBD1,TGTGCCAGCAGTGAGGACAGGGGGGTAATTGGTGAAGCTTTCTTT,CASSEDRGVIGEAFF